This T cell receptor beta chain derives from a study of cytomegalovirus exposure and HLA in healthy donors. Study-wide results and limits: TCR beta chains numbering under 200 were designated cytomegalovirus-associated. Using the classifier, cytomegalovirus status was reportedly diagnosed with high specificity and sensitivity. For most TCR sequences rarity was the rule, although some public TCRs occurred in many donors.

Profiled with immunoSEQ multiplex PCR; TCRdb holds only in-frame clones, not every one. This sample carries about 74,000 clones, 90% to 95% of them seen once, and the ten largest clones take under 2%. Germline V lookup: CDR1 MGHDK, CDR2 SYGVNS. Trimming left V 3 bases short and J 8 bases short, with 13 bases between. This CDR3 spans 14 amino acids. Notes on this clone: Its antigen is as yet unknown.

J is TRBJ1-4 and V is TRBV25-1, with a weak D call TRBD1 (6 bases). The sample comprised PBMCs. This receptor was identified in a woman aged 18 to 35 in good health and CMV-seropositive. For the CDR3, the DNA is TGTGCCAGCAGTGACGGGGGGCTGGGGGAAAAACTGTTTTTT. Translated: CASSDGGLGEKLFF.